Listed here are 23 T cell receptor beta chains from one sample, sequenced in a study of blood T cell repertoires in COVID-19 (dated by TCRdb to about 2020). Library generation was performed with the immunoSEQ multiplex PCR assay. The table comes from immuneACCESS by way of TCRdb, which keeps in-frame sequences with V and J called. Part of the clones is missing from these tables; in studies checked, under half for an unresolved V gene and the rest for unknown reasons. The sample yields 300,000 to 450,000 clones; around 87% were counted once. The ten largest clonotypes hold less than 11% of the sample. The sample comprised peripheral blood. The source is a woman in her 30s with COVID-19, enrolled during active disease.

The gene calls are TRBV12-3 or TRBV12-4 and TRBJ2-1; 11 nucleotides match TRBD2. Trimming took 9 bases from V and 4 from J; bases not matched to a gene: 2. This CDR3 spans 13 amino acids. The CDR3 DNA sequence: TGTGCCAGTGGGACTAGCGGTTACAATGAGCAGTTCTTC. It is translated as CASGTSGYNEQFF.

This sequence joins TRBV25-1 and TRBJ1-2; no clear D. Germline V gene data show CDR1 as MGHDK and CDR2 as SYGVNS. Trimming cost V 7 bases and J 6 bases, with 15 bases left between them. This CDR3 is 13 amino acids long. CDR3 region: CASTPPEGHGYTF. CDR3 sequence (DNA): TGTGCCAGCACCCCCCCAGAGGGTCATGGCTACACCTTC.

The rearrangement uses TRBV5-5 and TRBJ2-6, with 8 bases fitting TRBD1. This CDR3 has 18 amino acids. With 2 bases clipped from V and 1 base from J, the junction kept 8 bases outside the gene matches. Germline V gene data show CDR1 as SGHKS and CDR2 as YYEKEE (reference sequence). The CDR3: CASSLRGQVPSGANVLTF. CDR3 DNA sequence: TGTGCCAGCAGCTTAAGGGGACAGGTTCCTTCTGGGGCCAACGTCCTGACTTTC.

The chain recombines TRBV19 with TRBJ2-1; tentative D call: TRBD2 (6 bases). This CDR3 is 13 amino acids long. The ends were cut back, 3 bases at V and 9 bases at J, with 12 bases in the middle. CDR1 is LNHDA and CDR2 is SQIVND in the germline V gene (reference sequence). CDR3 bases: TGTGCCAGTAGTATGGGCGGGGTCGGTGAGCAGTTCTTC. This translates into CASSMGGVGEQFF.

This rearrangement joins TRBV11-3 to TRBJ2-5, with 10 bases aligning to TRBD1. The germline gives CDR1 SGHNT, CDR2 YENEEA. V lost 5 bases to trimming and J lost 5 bases; unmatched junction nucleotides: 8. This CDR3 comprises 15 residues. CDR3 sequence (DNA): TGTGCCAGCAGCCGAGGGGGACAGGGGTTGGAGACCCAGTACTTC. Residues: CASSRGGQGLETQYF. Using reference TRBV11-3 and TRBJ2-5 for the parts outside the CDR3, the full variable domain is EAGVVQSPRYKIIEKKQPVAFWCNPISGHNTLYWYLQNLGQGPELLIRYENEEAVDDSQLPKDRFSAERLKGVDSTLKIQPAELGDSAVYLCASSRGGQGLETQYFGPGTRLLVL.

CDR3 in DNA: TGTGCCAGCAGCCGAGCAATACTCCCCCCCAATGAGCAGTTCTTC. Its protein product is CASSRAILPPNEQFF. The rearrangement uses TRBV4-2 and TRBJ2-1, with D hard to call. The CDR3 runs to 15 residues. V was trimmed by 4 bases and J by 6 bases, leaving 16 bases between them. CDR1 is LGHNA and CDR2 is YNFKEQ in the germline V gene.

The V gene is TRBV21-1, the J gene TRBJ2-5; TRBD2 is taken as the D call from the table, unchecked against the DNA. TRBV21-1 is termed a pseudogene. CDR3 length: 12 amino acids. The CDR3 DNA is TGTGCCAGCAAACGAGGTGGGGAGACCCAGTACTTC. This sequence encodes CASKRGGETQYF.

The V call is TRBV9, the J call TRBJ1-1; 9 bases align to TRBD1. The germline gives CDR1 SGDLS, CDR2 YYNGEE. Trimming cost V 3 bases and J 1 base; bases outside gene matches: 4. The CDR3 is 15 amino acids. The CDR3 nucleotides are TGTGCCAGCAGCGAAGGACAGGGGAGGAACACTGAAGCTTTCTTT. It is translated as CASSEGQGRNTEAFF.

For this clone: A single base separates this from a much larger clone, so it may be a read error. The CDR3 nucleotides read TGTGCCAGCAGCTTCCGGGCCGGGGAGCTGTTTTTT. This translates into CASSFRAGELFF. This rearrangement joins TRBV7-3 to TRBJ2-2, with unresolved D. The V gene lost 3 bases and the J gene lost 6 bases, with 5 bases spanning the gap. CDR1 SGHTA and CDR2 FQGTGA come from the germline V gene. This CDR3 has 12 residues.

V gene TRBV10-3 combines with J gene TRBJ2-7, with D possibly being TRBD2 (6 bases). The length of the CDR3 is 12 residues. V gave up 4 bases and J gave up 4 bases, with 8 bases separating them. Per germline, CDR1 ENHRY and CDR2 SYGVKD. CDR3 region: CAISGGDYEQYF. CDR3 DNA sequence: TGTGCCATCAGTGGCGGGGATTACGAGCAGTACTTC.

The V call is TRBV5-6, the J call TRBJ2-5; D is unresolved. The germline gives CDR1 SGHDT, CDR2 YYEEEE. Deletions cut 0 bases from V and 5 bases from J, with 14 bases between. The CDR3 totals 15 residues. CDR3 nucleotide sequence: TGTGCCAGCAGCTTGGCCAGGCTGCCCCCCGAGACCCAGTACTTC. This sequence encodes CASSLARLPPETQYF.

V usage is TRBV11-3 and J usage is TRBJ2-1; D perhaps matches TRBD2 (5 bases). With 5 bases removed from V and 8 bases from J, the gap between germline ends came to 10 bases. CDR3 length equals 12 residues. Per germline, CDR1 SGHNT and CDR2 YENEEA. Here the CDR3 reads CASSRTRDEQFF. Written as DNA, the CDR3 is TGTGCCAGCAGCCGTACTAGGGATGAGCAGTTCTTC.

The rearrangement uses TRBV7-8 and TRBJ1-1; D remains unclear. The CDR3 is 12 amino acids. V gave up 5 bases and J gave up 5 bases, with 9 bases separating them. Germline lookup yields CDR1 SGHVS and CDR2 FQNEAQ. The CDR3 DNA follows: TGTGCCAGCAGCGTCCTCGGGACTGAAGCTTTCTTT. Residues: CASSVLGTEAFF. The whole variable domain, remainder taken from reference TRBV7-8 and TRBJ1-1, is GAGVSQSPRYKVAKRGQDVALRCDPISGHVSLFWYQQALGQGPEFLTYFQNEAQLDKSGLPSDRFFAERPEGSVSTLKIQRTQQEDSAVYLCASSVLGTEAFFGQGTRLTVV.

This clone was detected only a few times. V gene TRBV7-8 combines with J gene TRBJ2-1; the match to TRBD1 covers 8 bases. Germline CDR1 is SGHVS and CDR2 is FQNEAQ. The CDR3 totals 17 residues. Unmatched junction bases numbered 14, after V lost 6 bases and J lost 4 bases. The CDR3 is CASRLDRVGTSYNEQFF. The CDR3 DNA reads TGTGCCAGCAGACTGGACAGGGTCGGGACCTCTTACAATGAGCAGTTCTTC. The full variable domain, in which reference TRBV7-8 and TRBJ2-1 provide the parts outside the CDR3, is GAGVSQSPRYKVAKRGQDVALRCDPISGHVSLFWYQQALGQGPEFLTYFQNEAQLDKSGLPSDRFFAERPEGSVSTLKIQRTQQEDSAVYLCASRLDRVGTSYNEQFFGPGTRLTVL.

The J gene is TRBJ2-2, the V gene TRBV7-9; possible D gene TRBD2, 5 bases. The germline CDR1 and CDR2 sequences are SEHNR and FQNEAQ (reference sequence). Between the trimmed V and J ends, which lost 1 base and 1 base, there was a span of 10 bases. This CDR3 comprises 16 residues. CDR3 in DNA: TGTGCCAGCAGCTTAGGGCCAGCGGAGAACACCGGGGAGCTGTTTTTT. This codes for CASSLGPAENTGELFF.

The V gene is TRBV6-2 or TRBV6-3, the J gene TRBJ1-2, with 8 bases matching TRBD1. Unmatched junction bases numbered 9, after V lost 5 bases and J lost 7 bases. Germline CDR1 reads MNHEY; CDR2 reads SVGEGT. CDR3 length: 14 residues. The DNA for the CDR3 is TGTGCCAGCAGTCGTCAACAGGGGGTGCTTGGCTACACCTTC. It specifies CASSRQQGVLGYTF.

This chain joins TRBV19 and TRBJ2-1, with TRBD2 matching over 7 bases. The CDR3 has 12 residues. Germline lookup yields CDR1 LNHDA and CDR2 SQIVND (reference sequence). The ends lost 4 bases at V and 13 bases at J; junction bases unmatched: 7. The chain's CDR3 is CASSREGKGQFF. CDR3 in DNA: TGTGCCAGTAGTAGGGAGGGCAAAGGCCAGTTCTTC.

This clone was found a few times. V and J are TRBV5-4 and TRBJ1-2; D ambiguous. The germline gives CDR1 SGHNT, CDR2 YYREEE (reference sequence). The V end was cut by 1 base, the J end by 1 base, with 5 bases between. The CDR3 totals 13 residues. The CDR3 DNA sequence: TGTGCCAGCAGCTTGTACAATAACTATGGCTACACCTTC. This sequence encodes CASSLYNNYGYTF.

V and J are TRBV25-1 and TRBJ1-1, with D tentatively TRBD1 (6 bases). The V gene lost 1 base and the J gene lost 1 base, with 7 bases spanning the gap. CDR1 is MGHDK and CDR2 is SYGVNS in the germline V gene. The CDR3 loop spans 14 amino acids. For the CDR3, the DNA is TGTGCCAGCAGTGAATGGGGGCGGAACACTGAAGCTTTCTTT. Encoded protein: CASSEWGRNTEAFF.

This clone was seen only a few times. The CDR3 here is CASSHTLDSTTSPLHF. The DNA for the CDR3 is TGTGCCAGCAGCCACACCCTCGACAGTACTACTTCACCCCTCCACTTT. This chain links TRBV3-1 (or the pseudogene TRBV3-2) with TRBJ1-6, with a tentative D call TRBD1 (5 bases). The CDR3 extends over 16 amino acids. The ends were cut back, 3 bases at V and 9 bases at J, with 18 bases in the middle. Germline CDR1 is LGHDT and CDR2 is YNNKEL (reference sequence).

This chain links TRBV18 with TRBJ2-7; D unresolved. This CDR3 is built from 14 residues. From germline, CDR1 is KGHSH and CDR2 LQKENI. Trimming left V 3 bases short and J 2 bases short, with 11 bases between. In DNA, the CDR3 is TGTGCCAGCTCACCCTCGGTTGAGGCCTACGAGCAGTACTTC. Translating it yields CASSPSVEAYEQYF.

The CDR3 DNA follows: TGTGCCAGCAGCCTCAATACAGGGGGAGAGGCTAATGAAAAACTGTTTTTT. Translation gives CASSLNTGGEANEKLFF. The V call is TRBV9, the J call TRBJ1-4, with 8 bases that match TRBD1. Trimming took 4 bases from V and 3 from J; bases not matched to a gene: 11. The CDR3 totals 17 residues. The germline V gene has CDR1 SGDLS and CDR2 YYNGEE.

V is TRBV11-2 and J is TRBJ2-2; D is undetermined. Germline V lookup: CDR1 SGHAT, CDR2 FQNNGV. CDR3 length: 15 residues. V was shortened by 1 base and J by 0 bases, with 6 bases between the two germline ends. The CDR3 region is CASSLGRTNTGELFF. The DNA of the CDR3 is TGTGCCAGCAGCTTAGGCAGGACGAACACCGGGGAGCTGTTTTTT.